The 23 T cell receptor beta chains in this list originate from one sample, sequenced in a study of T cells in Graves' hyperthyroidism and ophthalmopathy. What was amplified from RNA transcripts were TCR beta CDR3 regions. The HTBI primer set was used in a first-round RT-PCR of the TCR CDR3. From the multiplex PCR reads, TCRdb called clonotypes with MiXCR, one entry per CDR3 protein. The sample lists hundreds of thousands of distinct CDR3 sequences; 16% were seen once. Sequences were obtained from blood. The origin of the receptors is a young woman with Graves' hyperthyroidism.

Comment on this clonotype: A single base separates this from a much larger clone, so it may be a read error. It is likely a read error, because the conserved phenylalanine at the end of the CDR3 is missing. The genes are TRBV20-1 and TRBJ2-3; TRBD2 aligns across 7 bases. Germline V lookup: CDR1 DFQATT, CDR2 SNEGSKA (reference sequence). This CDR3 has 13 residues. V lost 5 bases to trimming and J lost 4 bases; unmatched junction nucleotides: 6. The CDR3 spells CSADPLASDTQYC. The CDR3 DNA reads TGCAGTGCTGATCCACTAGCGTCAGATACGCAGTATTGT.

The CDR3 here is CASSFGRGRSPLHF. The DNA for the CDR3 is TGTGCCAGCAGTTTCGGACGTGGGAGGTCACCCCTCCACTTT. V usage is TRBV12-3 or TRBV12-4 and J usage is TRBJ1-6; D not resolved. V lost 3 bases and J lost 10, with 13 bases in between. There are 14 residues in the CDR3.

This clonotype has ten or more counts. The chain couples TRBV6-1 to TRBJ2-4, with D possibly matching TRBD2 (6 bases). The CDR3 contains 15 residues. CDR1 is MNHNS, CDR2 SASEGT, per germline. V was trimmed by 7 bases and J by 9 bases, leaving 22 bases between them. The CDR3 DNA reads as TGTGCCAGCACCACCTGGGGGGAGGAGGGAAGCATTCAGTACTTC. Its translation is CASTTWGEEGSIQYF.

The table lists this clonotype with many counts. The V gene is TRBV12-3 or TRBV12-4, the J gene TRBJ2-1; 9 bases are shared with TRBD2. V trimming: 7 bases; J trimming: 10 bases; junction bases outside the gene matches: 14. The CDR3 extends over 15 amino acids. DNA of the CDR3: TGTGCCAGCACCCTGAGCGGGAGGAGGCTTAGGGAGCAGTTCTTC. It is translated as CASTLSGRRLREQFF.

Many counts were recorded for this clonotype. The V call is TRBV12-3 or TRBV12-4, the J call TRBJ1-4; D remains unclear. The CDR3 is 16 residues long. Trimming stripped 5 bases from V and 3 bases from J, with 16 bases between. The CDR3 DNA reads TGTGCCAGCAGTCCCGACGGGTTCGGGTCTAATGAAAAACTGTTTTTT. This gives the protein CASSPDGFGSNEKLFF.

This clonotype was observed a few times. The rearrangement uses TRBV28 and TRBJ1-6; D is undetermined. The germline V and J ends were trimmed by 2 bases and 0 bases, with 11 bases remaining between them. The CDR3 contains 17 residues. Germline CDR1 reads MDHEN; CDR2 reads SYDVKM. CDR3 nucleotides: TGTGCCAGCAGTTTACCGGCCATCCTCTCCTATAATTCACCCCTCCACTTT. The encoded protein is CASSLPAILSYNSPLHF.

The gene calls are TRBV7-2 and TRBJ2-2; perhaps TRBD2 as D (5 bases). V lost 9 bases and J lost 1, with 6 bases in between. Germline CDR1 is SGHTA and CDR2 is FQGNSA. This CDR3 has 12 residues. CDR3: CARRGNTGELFF. The CDR3 nucleotides read TGTGCCAGACGGGGGAACACCGGGGAGCTGTTTTTT.

This clonotype was seen ten or more times. This rearrangement joins TRBV20-1 to TRBJ2-4; D unclear. The CDR3 runs 15 residues. The V end was cut by 5 bases, the J end by 1 base, with 15 bases between. Germline V lookup: CDR1 DFQATT, CDR2 SNEGSKA (reference sequence). This chain's CDR3 is CSARSSNNAKNIQYF. CDR3 bases: TGCAGTGCTCGAAGCTCGAACAACGCCAAAAACATTCAGTACTTC.

In this sample, this clonotype turned up a few times. This sequence joins TRBV5-6 and TRBJ1-2; 7 nucleotides line up with TRBD1. With 4 bases clipped from V and 4 bases from J, the junction kept 7 bases outside the gene matches. Germline V gives CDR1 SGHDT, CDR2 YYEEEE. This CDR3 is 14 amino acids long. CDR3 sequence reads: CASSLATGIYGYTF. The CDR3 nucleotides read TGTGCCAGCAGCCTAGCGACAGGGATCTATGGCTACACCTTC. The whole variable domain, remainder taken from reference TRBV5-6 and TRBJ1-2, is DAGVTQSPTHLIKTRGQQVTLRCSPKSGHDTVSWYQQALGQGPQFIFQYYEEEERQRGNFPDRFSGHQFPNYSSELNVNALLLGDSALYLCASSLATGIYGYTFGSGTRLTVV.

J is TRBJ1-6 and V is TRBV7-2; D is unclear. V dropped 6 bases and J dropped 6 bases, with 21 bases sitting between them. The CDR3 is 17 residues long. Per the germline V gene, CDR1 is SGHTA and CDR2 is FQGNSA. This chain's CDR3 is CASSYSFWAKSNSPLHF. The CDR3, as DNA: TGTGCCAGCAGTTACTCATTTTGGGCAAAAAGTAATTCACCCCTCCACTTT.

This chain connects TRBV6-2 or TRBV6-3 to TRBJ2-3; D is unclear. Trimming pared 2 bases from V and 10 bases from J, leaving 13 bases between. The CDR3 extends over 13 amino acids. Germline values: CDR1 MNHEY, CDR2 SVGEGT. The CDR3 bases are TGTGCCAGCAGTTACGCCGCTAAAAACGCGCAGTATTTT. Its translation: CASSYAAKNAQYF.

V gene TRBV6-1 combines with J gene TRBJ2-5; either TRBD1 or TRBD2 may fit D (6 bases each). The CDR3 runs to 16 residues. Trimming left V 7 bases short and J 2 bases short, with 20 bases between. Germline CDR1 MNHNS, CDR2 SASEGT. CDR3: CASTRGGTRSQETQYF. The CDR3 DNA reads as TGTGCCAGCACTAGAGGGGGGACTCGCTCTCAAGAGACCCAGTACTTC.

This clonotype was counted many times. This sequence joins TRBV7-9 and TRBJ2-3; D gene ambiguous. Germline-derived CDR1 and CDR2 are SEHNR and FQNEAQ (reference sequence). Trimming shortened V by 3 bases and J by 0 bases, and 10 bases separated the two germline ends. The CDR3 loop spans 15 amino acids. CDR3 nucleotide sequence: TGTGCCAGCAGCTTCAGGCCTCTCAGCACAGATACGCAGTATTTT. It is translated as CASSFRPLSTDTQYF.

Many counts were recorded for this clonotype. The chain uses TRBV7-9 and TRBJ2-5; 7 bases match TRBD2. The J segment lost 4 bases and the V segment lost 5 bases, leaving 13 bases of the junction unmatched. This CDR3 spans 16 amino acids. Germline V gene data show CDR1 as SEHNR and CDR2 as FQNEAQ (reference sequence). The chain's CDR3 is CASSPRLAGVRETQYF. The CDR3 DNA sequence: TGTGCCAGCAGCCCGCGACTCGCGGGGGTGCGAGAGACCCAGTACTTC.

This clonotype has more than one count but fewer than ten. The chain links TRBV11-2 to TRBJ2-5; 7 bases align to TRBD1. V lost 0 bases, J lost 5 bases, and 3 bases stayed unmatched. Germline CDR1 and CDR2: SGHAT and FQNNGV. This CDR3 contains 14 residues. This CDR3 is CASSLEGGWETQYF. CDR3 bases: TGTGCCAGCAGCTTAGAAGGGGGCTGGGAGACCCAGTACTTC.

At least ten counts were recorded for this clonotype. This rearrangement joins TRBV20-1 to TRBJ2-7; 7 nucleotides agree with TRBD2. This CDR3 is 15 amino acids long. Trimming at V came to 7 bases and at J to 2 bases, leaving 14 bases not matched to a gene. Germline V gives CDR1 DFQATT, CDR2 SNEGSKA (reference sequence). The CDR3 coding sequence is TGCAGTGGGAGGGGTGGGACTACCGTTGCCTACGAGCAGTACTTC. This translates into CSGRGGTTVAYEQYF.

This clonotype appeared many times. CDR3 in DNA: TGTGCCAGCAGCGCGGGGGGGGAAAACAATGAGCAGTTCTTC. Its protein is CASSAGGENNEQFF. The rearrangement joins TRBV9 to TRBJ2-1, with 8 bases matching TRBD2. V lost 3 bases, J lost 5 bases, and 4 bases stayed unmatched. Looked up from germline, CDR1 is SGDLS and CDR2 is YYNGEE. This CDR3 has 14 amino acids.

This clonotype was counted between two and nine times. V and J are TRBV6-2 or TRBV6-3 and TRBJ1-1; no definite D call. The V end lost 8 bases, the J end lost 8 bases, and 9 bases lay between the germline ends. The CDR3 runs to 10 residues. Germline CDR1 is MNHEY and CDR2 is SVGEGT. CDR3 protein: CASGHYEAFF. The CDR3 coding sequence is TGTGCCAGCGGGCACTACGAAGCTTTCTTT.

This clonotype was counted ten times or more. V gene TRBV3-1 combines with J gene TRBJ2-1, with D tentatively TRBD1 (5 bases). CDR1 is LGHDT and CDR2 is YNNKEL in the germline V gene (reference sequence). This CDR3 comprises 14 residues. Between the trimmed V and J ends, which lost 2 bases and 2 bases, there was a span of 7 bases. The CDR3 sequence is CASSQLTAYNEQFF. The CDR3 bases are TGTGCCAGCAGCCAACTGACAGCCTACAATGAGCAGTTCTTC.

There are a few counts of this clonotype. This chain connects TRBV7-9 to TRBJ2-7; D is possibly TRBD2 (5 bases). Germline CDR1 and CDR2: SEHNR and FQNEAQ (reference sequence). The V end was cut by 3 bases, the J end by 2 bases, with 14 bases between. The CDR3 covers 15 residues. The CDR3 spells CASSFGLTAPYEQYF. As DNA, the CDR3 is TGTGCCAGCAGCTTCGGACTCACAGCCCCCTACGAGCAGTACTTC.

This clonotype appeared many times. This sequence joins TRBV28 and TRBJ1-5; D uncertain. This CDR3 region has 17 residues. Germline V gene lookup returns CDR1 MDHEN and CDR2 SYDVKM. Trimming stripped 3 bases from V and 1 base from J, with 16 bases between. DNA of the CDR3: TGTGCCAGCAGTTTCAGGTTCGGACGGGAAAGCAATCAGCCCCAGCATTTT. This sequence encodes CASSFRFGRESNQPQHF.

The chain combines TRBV6-1 with TRBJ2-3; maybe TRBD2 (7 bases). The CDR3 runs to 15 residues. Per germline, CDR1 MNHNS and CDR2 SASEGT. The V end was cut by 5 bases, the J end by 5 bases, with 17 bases between. The CDR3 reads CASSKAGASGDTQYF. The CDR3 DNA reads as TGTGCCAGCAGTAAGGCGGGGGCCTCAGGAGATACGCAGTATTTT.

This clonotype has just a few counts. This sequence joins TRBV19 and TRBJ2-7, with D possibly matching TRBD2 (6 bases). Germline CDR1 LNHDA, CDR2 SQIVND (reference sequence). Trimming stripped 3 bases from V and 2 bases from J, with 14 bases between. This CDR3 has 15 residues. CDR3 in DNA: TGTGCCAGTAGTATGGGCGGGATGATGACCTACGAGCAGTACTTC. Translated, it gives CASSMGGMMTYEQYF.